The clone carrying this T cell receptor (beta chain) was observed many times. What it binds is unknown. By 5'RACE template switching, TCR cDNA was produced, with a universal primer site and UMIs added in the process. TCRdb processed the 5' RACE reads anew with MiXCR; each CDR3 protein has one entry. The data contain about 73,000 distinct CDR3 sequences, roughly 8% of them singletons. The CDR3 has 15 amino acids. Germline lookup yields CDR1 DFQATT and CDR2 SNEGSKA (reference sequence). Trimming pared 6 bases from V and 5 bases from J, leaving 22 bases between. These data come from a study of T cells after yellow fever vaccination. Turning to the study itself: Each low-cell-number fraction was prepared by means of SMART-Seq v4 Ultra Low Input.

Study conclusions and caveats: Weaker overall, the secondary response nonetheless peaked faster (day 5 versus 15).

This specimen consisted of CD8+ T cells sorted from PBMCs, obtained on the day of the yellow fever booster vaccination. The V and J genes are TRBV20-1 and TRBJ2-5, with a weak D call TRBD1 (5 bases). The TCR originated in a man aged 25 to 40 who received the YFV17D yellow fever vaccine. CDR3 residues: CSADAPRVGDETQYF. DNA for the CDR3: TGCAGTGCGGACGCCCCCAGGGTCGGCGACGAGACCCAGTACTTC.